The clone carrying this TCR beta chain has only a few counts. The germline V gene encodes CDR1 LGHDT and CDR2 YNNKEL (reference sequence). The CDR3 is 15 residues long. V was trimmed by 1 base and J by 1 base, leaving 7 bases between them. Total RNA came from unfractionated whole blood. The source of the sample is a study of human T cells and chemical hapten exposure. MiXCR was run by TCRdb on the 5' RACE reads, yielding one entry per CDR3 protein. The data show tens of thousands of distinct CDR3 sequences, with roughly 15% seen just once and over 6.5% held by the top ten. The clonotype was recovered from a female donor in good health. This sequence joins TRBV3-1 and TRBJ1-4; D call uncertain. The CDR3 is CASSQGVRTNEKLFF. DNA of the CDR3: TGTGCCAGCAGCCAAGGAGTCAGAACTAATGAAAAACTGTTTTTT.